This T cell receptor (beta chain) was retrieved from a study of T cell clonality in common variable immunodeficiency. Overall study results and limits: Fewer TCRbeta clones were shared among CVID subjects than controls. Reportedly, TCR beta sequences from common variable immunodeficiency showed fewer deletions and N-nucleotide insertions.

The sample holds many counts of this clone. What it binds is unknown. This may arise from a read error, as a much more abundant clone is one base away. The read ends 3 residues shy of where the CDR3 ends; the end is completed using the germline J gene. Different DNA sequences within this sample yield the same CDR3. Trimming stripped 8 bases from V and 1 base from J, with 11 bases between. The CDR3 is made up of 13 amino acids. Germline V gene sequence: CDR1 SNHLY, CDR2 FYNNEI. TCRdb's copy holds only in-frame clones and misses some; the assay was immunoSEQ multiplex PCR. The record shows approximately 20,000 clones for this sample, with no singletons present. Caucasian heritage predominated among both patients and controls. CVID subjects were neither ill nor on immunomodulatory or immunosuppressive medication at sampling.

The genes are TRBV2 and TRBJ1-1; TRBD1 might be the D (6 bases). Material for sequencing was peripheral blood mononuclear cells. The clonotype comes from a human donor with common variable immunodeficiency. CDR3 protein: CASELDRNTEAFF. CDR3 bases read: TGTGCCAGCGAGCTGGACAGGAACACTGAA.